Sequencing of this T cell receptor beta chain was carried out in a study of blood T cell repertoires in COVID-19. Sequencing used immunoSEQ multiplex PCR; TCRdb keeps in-frame clones, though not all of them. The table has 200,000 to 250,000 clones, roughly 80% seen once. The germline gives CDR1 MNHEY, CDR2 SVGAGI. Trimming shortened V by 0 bases and J by 3 bases, and 12 bases separated the two germline ends. The CDR3 totals 16 residues. Input material: peripheral blood. The receptor comes from a woman between 40 and 55 years old with active or convalescent COVID-19. The chain combines TRBV6-5 with TRBJ1-5; D is perhaps TRBD1 (6 bases). CDR3 in amino acids: CASSYSTGSDNQPQHF. In DNA form, the CDR3 reads TGTGCCAGCAGTTACTCTACAGGGAGTGACAATCAGCCCCAGCATTTT.